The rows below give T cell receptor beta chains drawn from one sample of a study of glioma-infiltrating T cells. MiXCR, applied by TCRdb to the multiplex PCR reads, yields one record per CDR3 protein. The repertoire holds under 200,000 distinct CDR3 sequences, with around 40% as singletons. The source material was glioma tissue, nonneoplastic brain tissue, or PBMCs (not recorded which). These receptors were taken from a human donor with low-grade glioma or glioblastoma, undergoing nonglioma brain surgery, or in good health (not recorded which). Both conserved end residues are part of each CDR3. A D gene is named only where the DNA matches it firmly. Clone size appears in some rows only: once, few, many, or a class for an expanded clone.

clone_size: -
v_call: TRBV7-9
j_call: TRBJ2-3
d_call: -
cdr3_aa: CASSSITGFTSTDKQYF
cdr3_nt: TGTGCCAGCAGCTCAATAACAGGGTTTACTAGCACAGATAAGCAGTATTTT

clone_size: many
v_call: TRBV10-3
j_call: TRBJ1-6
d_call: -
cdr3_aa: CAISDTTGGSPLHF
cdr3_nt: TGTGCCATCAGTGATACGACAGGTGGCTCACCCCTCCACTTT

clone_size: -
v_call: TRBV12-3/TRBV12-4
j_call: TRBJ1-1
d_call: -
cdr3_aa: CASSLDRRTTTEAFF
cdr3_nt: TGTGCCAGCAGTTTAGACAGAAGGACGACCACTGAAGCTTTCTTT

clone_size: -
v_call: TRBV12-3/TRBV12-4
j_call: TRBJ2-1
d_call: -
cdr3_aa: CASTQDLSSYNEQFF
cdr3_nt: TGTGCCAGCACTCAGGATTTGAGCTCCTACAATGAGCAGTTCTTC

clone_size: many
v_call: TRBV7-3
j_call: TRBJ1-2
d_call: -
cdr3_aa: CASSLAFGAYGYTF
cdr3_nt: TGTGCCAGCAGCTTAGCATTCGGGGCCTATGGCTACACCTTC

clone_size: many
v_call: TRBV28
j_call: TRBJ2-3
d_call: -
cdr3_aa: CASIRDLRNTDTQYF
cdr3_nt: TGTGCCAGCATAAGGGATTTGAGGAACACAGATACGCAGTATTTT

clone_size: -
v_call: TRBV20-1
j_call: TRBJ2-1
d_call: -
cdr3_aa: CSATPTYAGTPRGEQFF
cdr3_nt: TGCAGTGCTACTCCTACCTACGCCGGGACCCCACGGGGTGAGCAGTTCTTC

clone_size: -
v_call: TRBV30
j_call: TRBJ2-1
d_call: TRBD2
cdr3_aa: CAWAGLAGGTRGNEQFF
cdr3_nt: TGTGCCTGGGCGGGACTAGCGGGAGGGACGCGCGGCAATGAGCAGTTCTTC

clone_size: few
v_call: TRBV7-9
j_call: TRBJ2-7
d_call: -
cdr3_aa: CASSLGLGGGGGYEQYF
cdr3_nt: TGTGCCAGCAGCTTGGGACTCGGTGGAGGAGGGGGTTACGAGCAGTACTTC

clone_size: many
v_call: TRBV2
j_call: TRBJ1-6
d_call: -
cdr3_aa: CASSARGENSPLHF
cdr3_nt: TGTGCCAGCAGTGCCAGGGGAGAGAATTCACCCCTCCACTTT

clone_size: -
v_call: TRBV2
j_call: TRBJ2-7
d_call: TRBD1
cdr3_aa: CDSSEDRGKSYEQYF
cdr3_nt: TGTGACAGCAGTGAAGACAGGGGTAAGTCCTACGAGCAGTACTTC

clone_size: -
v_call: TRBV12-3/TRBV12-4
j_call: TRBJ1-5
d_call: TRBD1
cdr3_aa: CASSAGTGGQPQHF
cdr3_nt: TGTGCCAGCAGTGCAGGGACAGGGGGTCAGCCCCAGCATTTT

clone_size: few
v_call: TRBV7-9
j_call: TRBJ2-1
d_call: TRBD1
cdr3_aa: CASSHSGTGHNEQFF
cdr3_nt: TGTGCCAGCAGCCATTCCGGGACAGGGCACAATGAGCAGTTCTTC

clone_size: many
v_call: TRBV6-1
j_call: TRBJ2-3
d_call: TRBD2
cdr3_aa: CASRPGTSGGGNTQYF
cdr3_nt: TGTGCCAGCAGGCCCGGGACTAGCGGGGGGGGAAATACGCAGTATTTT

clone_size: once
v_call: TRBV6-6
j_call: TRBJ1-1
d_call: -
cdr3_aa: CASTDRVTTGGFF
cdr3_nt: TGTGCCAGCACGGACAGAGTTACCACTGGAGGTTTCTTT

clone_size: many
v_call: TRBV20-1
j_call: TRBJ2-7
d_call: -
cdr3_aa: CSAGSKTGRYEQYF
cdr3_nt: TGCAGTGCCGGTAGTAAAACGGGAAGGTACGAGCAGTACTTC

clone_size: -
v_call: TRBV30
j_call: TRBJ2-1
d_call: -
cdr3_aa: CAWSVLRLYSYNEQFF
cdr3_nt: TGTGCCTGGAGTGTACTGCGCCTATACTCCTACAATGAGCAGTTCTTC

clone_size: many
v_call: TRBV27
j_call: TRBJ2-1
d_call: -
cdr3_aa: CASSSIPGGGGNEQFF
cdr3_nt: TGTGCCAGCAGTTCCATTCCGGGGGGCGGGGGAAATGAGCAGTTCTTC

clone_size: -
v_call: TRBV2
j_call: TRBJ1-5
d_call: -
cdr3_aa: CDSMPREGNQPQNF
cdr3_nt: TGTGACAGCATGCCCCGGGAAGGAAATCAGCCCCAGAATTTT

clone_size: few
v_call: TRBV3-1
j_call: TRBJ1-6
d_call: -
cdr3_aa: CASSQESLSYNSPLHF
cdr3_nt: TGTGCCAGCAGCCAGGAATCCCTCTCCTATAATTCACCCCTCCACTTT

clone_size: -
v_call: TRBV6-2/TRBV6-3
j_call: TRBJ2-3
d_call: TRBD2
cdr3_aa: CASNYDLAGVESDTQYF
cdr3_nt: TGTGCCAGCAATTACGACCTAGCGGGAGTTGAGTCAGATACGCAGTATTTT

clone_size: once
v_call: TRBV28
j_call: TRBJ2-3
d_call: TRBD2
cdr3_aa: CASNPMLAGLDTKYF
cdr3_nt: TGTGCCAGCAACCCCATGCTAGCGGGATTAGATACGAAGTATTTT

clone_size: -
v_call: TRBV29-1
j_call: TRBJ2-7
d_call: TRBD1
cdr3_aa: CSVIYGTVSYEQYF
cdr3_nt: TGCAGCGTGATATACGGGACAGTTTCCTACGAGCAGTACTTC

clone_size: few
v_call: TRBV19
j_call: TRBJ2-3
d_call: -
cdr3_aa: CASSIERSTDTQYF
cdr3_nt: TGTGCCAGTAGTATTGAGCGGAGCACAGATACGCAGTATTTT

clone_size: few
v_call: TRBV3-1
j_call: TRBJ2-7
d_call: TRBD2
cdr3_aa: CASSTTGTRIDEQYF
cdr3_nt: TGTGCCAGCAGCACTACCGGGACTAGAATCGACGAGCAGTACTTC

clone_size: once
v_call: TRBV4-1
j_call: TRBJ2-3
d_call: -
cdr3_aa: CASSRVTGYRDTQYF
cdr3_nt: TGCGCCAGCAGCCGAGTTACAGGGTACAGGGATACGCAGTATTTT

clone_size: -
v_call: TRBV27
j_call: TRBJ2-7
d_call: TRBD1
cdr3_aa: CVSRGQGGTEQYF
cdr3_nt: TGTGTTAGCAGAGGACAGGGAGGAACCGAGCAGTACTTC

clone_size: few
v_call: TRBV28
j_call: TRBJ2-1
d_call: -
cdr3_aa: CASSLGLLNEQFF
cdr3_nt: TGTGCCAGCAGTTTGGGACTGCTCAATGAGCAGTTCTTC

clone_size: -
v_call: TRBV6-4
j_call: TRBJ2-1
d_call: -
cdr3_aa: CASGQTHYNEQFF
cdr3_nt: TGTGCCAGCGGACAGACCCACTACAATGAGCAGTTCTTC

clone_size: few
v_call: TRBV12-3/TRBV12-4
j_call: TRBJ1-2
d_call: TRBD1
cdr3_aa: CASSVPGGGYTF
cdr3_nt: TGTGCCAGCAGCGTGCCAGGGGGCGGCTACACCTTC

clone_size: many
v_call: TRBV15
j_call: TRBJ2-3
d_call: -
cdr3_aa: CATSRVSGSTDTQYF
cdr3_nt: TGTGCCACCAGCAGAGTGAGCGGGAGCACAGATACGCAGTATTTT

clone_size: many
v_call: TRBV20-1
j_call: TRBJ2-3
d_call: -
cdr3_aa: CSARDPAADFTDTQYF
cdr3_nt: TGCAGTGCTAGAGATCCGGCGGCAGACTTCACAGATACGCAGTATTTT

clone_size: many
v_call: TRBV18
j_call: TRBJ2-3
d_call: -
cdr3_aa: CASSPAGSRADTQYF
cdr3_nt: TGTGCCAGCTCACCGGCGGGATCCCGAGCAGATACGCAGTATTTT

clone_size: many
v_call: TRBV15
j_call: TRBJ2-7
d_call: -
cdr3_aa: CATSRGGGSPYEQYF
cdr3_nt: TGTGCCACCAGCAGAGGCGGAGGAAGCCCCTACGAGCAGTACTTC

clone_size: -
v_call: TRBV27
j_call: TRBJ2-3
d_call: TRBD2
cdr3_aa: CASSLVPGTSGIARTQYF
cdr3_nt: TGTGCCAGCAGTTTGGTCCCCGGGACTAGCGGGATTGCACGGACGCAGTATTTT

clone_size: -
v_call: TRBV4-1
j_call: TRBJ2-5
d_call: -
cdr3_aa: CASSQDSIQEAQYF
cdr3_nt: TGCGCCAGCAGCCAAGATTCCATACAAGAGGCCCAGTACTTC

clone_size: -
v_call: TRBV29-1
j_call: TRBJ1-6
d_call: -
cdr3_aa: CSVEESRGSPLNF
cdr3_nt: TGCAGCGTTGAAGAATCCAGGGGTTCACCCCTCAACTTT

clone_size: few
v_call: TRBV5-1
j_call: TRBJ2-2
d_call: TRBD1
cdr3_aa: CASSFGQGGTGELFF
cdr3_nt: TGCGCCAGCAGCTTCGGACAGGGGGGAACCGGGGAGCTGTTTTTT

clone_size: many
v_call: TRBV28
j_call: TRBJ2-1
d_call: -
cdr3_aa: CASSLQGLGQFF
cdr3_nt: TGTGCCAGCAGTTTACAGGGTCTTGGGCAGTTCTTC

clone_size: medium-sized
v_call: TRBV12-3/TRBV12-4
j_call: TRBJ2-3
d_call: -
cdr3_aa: CASSPGTDTQYF
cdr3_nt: TGTGCCAGCAGTCCAGGTACAGATACGCAGTATTTT

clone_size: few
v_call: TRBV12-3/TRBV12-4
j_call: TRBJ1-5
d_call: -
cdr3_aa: CASSRRDRPQHF
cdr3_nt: TGTGCCAGCAGCCGCAGGGACCGGCCCCAGCATTTT

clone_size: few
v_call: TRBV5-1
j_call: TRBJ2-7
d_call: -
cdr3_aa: CASSLDPSSYEQYF
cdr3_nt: TGCGCCAGCAGCTTGGACCCGAGCTCCTACGAGCAGTACTTC

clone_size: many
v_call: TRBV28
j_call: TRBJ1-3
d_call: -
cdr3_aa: CASRPQAMSGNTIYF
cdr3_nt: TGTGCCAGCAGACCACAGGCTATGTCTGGAAACACCATATATTTT

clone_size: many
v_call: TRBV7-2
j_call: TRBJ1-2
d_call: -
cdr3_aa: CASSLGGADRSGYTF
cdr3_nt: TGTGCCAGCAGCTTGGGAGGGGCGGACCGGAGTGGCTACACCTTC

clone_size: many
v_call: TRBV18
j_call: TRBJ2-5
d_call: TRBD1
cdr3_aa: CASSLDRGQETQYF
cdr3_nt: TGTGCCAGCTCACTGGACAGGGGACAAGAGACCCAGTACTTC

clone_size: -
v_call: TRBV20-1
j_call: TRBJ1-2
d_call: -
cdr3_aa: CSASSEGDYGYTF
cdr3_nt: TGCAGTGCCAGCAGTGAAGGAGACTATGGCTACACCTTC

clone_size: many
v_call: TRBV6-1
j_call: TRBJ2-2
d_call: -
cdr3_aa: CASSLVVGELFF
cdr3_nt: TGTGCCAGCAGTTTAGTTGTCGGGGAGCTGTTTTTT

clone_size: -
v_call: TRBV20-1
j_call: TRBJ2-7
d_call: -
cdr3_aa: CSARGDSCEQYF
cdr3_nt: TGCAGTGCTAGAGGAGACAGCTGCGAGCAGTACTTC

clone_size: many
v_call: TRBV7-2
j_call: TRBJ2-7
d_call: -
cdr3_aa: CASSGLNYEQYF
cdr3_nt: TGTGCCAGCAGCGGACTTAACTACGAGCAGTACTTC

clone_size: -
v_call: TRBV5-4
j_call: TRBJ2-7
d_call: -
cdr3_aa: CASSLFGTPYEQYF
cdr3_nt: TGTGCCAGCAGCTTGTTTGGGACACCTTACGAGCAGTACTTC

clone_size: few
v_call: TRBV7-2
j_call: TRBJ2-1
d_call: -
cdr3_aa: CASSLLAAASSYNEQFF
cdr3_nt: TGTGCCAGCAGCTTATTGGCAGCGGCTAGCTCCTACAATGAGCAGTTCTTC

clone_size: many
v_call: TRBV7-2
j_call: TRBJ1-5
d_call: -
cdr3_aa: CASSLGQLNQPQHF
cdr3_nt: TGTGCCAGCAGCTTAGGTCAGTTAAATCAGCCCCAGCATTTT

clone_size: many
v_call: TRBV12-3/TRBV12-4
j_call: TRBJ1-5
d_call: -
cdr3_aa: CASSLAKAGQPQHF
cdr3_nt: TGTGCCAGCAGTTTAGCTAAAGCCGGCCAGCCCCAGCATTTT

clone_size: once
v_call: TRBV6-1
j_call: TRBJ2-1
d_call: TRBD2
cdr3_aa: CASTLVIAGNEQFF
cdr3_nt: TGTGCCAGCACCCTTGTGATAGCGGGGAATGAGCAGTTCTTC

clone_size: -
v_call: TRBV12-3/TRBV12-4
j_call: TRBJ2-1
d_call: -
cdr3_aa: CASSSWTVFSYNEQFF
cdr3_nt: TGTGCCAGCAGTTCGTGGACCGTTTTCTCCTACAATGAGCAGTTCTTC

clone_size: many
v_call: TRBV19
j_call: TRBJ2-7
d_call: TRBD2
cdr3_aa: CASSIGRANEQYF
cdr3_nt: TGTGCCAGTAGCATCGGGAGGGCTAACGAGCAGTACTTC

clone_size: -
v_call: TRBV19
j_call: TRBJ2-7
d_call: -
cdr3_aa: CASSPTPTGNEQYF
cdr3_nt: TGTGCCAGTAGTCCAACCCCGACGGGAAACGAGCAGTACTTC

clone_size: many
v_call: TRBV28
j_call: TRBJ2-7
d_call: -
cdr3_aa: CASRWLVPSSEQYF
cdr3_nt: TGTGCCAGCAGGTGGTTGGTCCCGTCCTCCGAGCAGTACTTC

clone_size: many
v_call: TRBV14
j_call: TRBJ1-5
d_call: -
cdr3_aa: CASSQDRSPGANQHF
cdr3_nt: TGTGCCAGCAGCCAAGACAGATCTCCGGGGGCAAACCAGCATTTT

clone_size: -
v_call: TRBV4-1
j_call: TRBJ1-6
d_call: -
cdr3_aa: CASSQFANYNSPLHF
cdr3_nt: TGCGCCAGCAGCCAGTTTGCGAATTATAATTCACCCCTCCACTTT